Below are 4 T cell receptor beta chains sequenced from a single sample in a study of cytomegalovirus exposure and HLA in healthy donors. Amplification used 60 Vbeta primers and 13 Jbeta primers. The repertoire was sequenced with immunoSEQ multiplex PCR; TCRdb's copy has only in-frame clones and lacks some. The repertoire holds some 120,000 clones, with about 75% as singletons. The sample consisted of PBMCs. The source of these receptors is a woman in her forties in good health and CMV-seropositive.

This clone occurred a few times. At the DNA level, this CDR3 is encoded by other sequences in the same sample as well. The chain couples TRBV4-3 to TRBJ1-1; D uncertain. The CDR3 is 14 residues long. Germline values: CDR1 LGHNA, CDR2 YSLEER. V lost 0 bases, J lost 0 bases, and 5 bases lay in between. The CDR3 DNA reads as TGCGCCAGCAGCCAAGATACAGTGAACACTGAAGCTTTCTTT. Its translation: CASSQDTVNTEAFF.

This clone was picked up a small number of times. The chain is built from TRBV21-1 and TRBJ2-4; no check of the table's D call, TRBD1, against the DNA was made. TRBV21-1 is noted as a pseudogene. The CDR3 sequence is 14 residues long. The CDR3: CASSKDRAKNIQYF. The DNA for the CDR3 is TGTGCCAGCAGCAAAGACAGGGCCAAAAACATTCAGTACTTC.

The V call is TRBV4-2, the J call TRBJ1-4, with 8 bases fitting TRBD1. CDR1 is LGHNA, CDR2 YNFKEQ, per germline. Trimming removed 3 bases from V and 7 bases from J; junction bases left unmatched: 7. This CDR3 region has 15 residues. CDR3 residues: CASSQGRGLVEKLFF. As DNA, the CDR3 is TGTGCCAGCAGCCAGGGCAGGGGGCTCGTTGAAAAACTGTTTTTT.

This clone was detected a few times. This chain joins TRBV7-9 and TRBJ1-1, with D tentatively TRBD1 (6 bases). Germline V lookup: CDR1 SEHNR, CDR2 FQNEAQ (reference sequence). CDR3 size: 16 residues. The V and J ends lost 1 base and 1 base respectively, with 13 bases between them. The CDR3 loop reads CASSLGGGGQNTEAFF. CDR3 nucleotide sequence: TGTGCCAGCAGCTTAGGTGGCGGGGGGCAGAACACTGAAGCTTTCTTT.